The subject of this entry is one TCR beta chain. There is no known antigen for this receptor. No much larger clonotype is one base removed from it; base qualities were not supplied. The CDR3 regions of human TCRbeta chains were analyzed by immunosequencing. The paper's processing steps were these. Repertoire TCRs were matched against a reference library of SARS-CoV-2-specific TCRs generated with the MIRA antigen-specificity platform. Breadth was defined as the fraction of unique TCRs that were SARS-CoV-2-associated. Depth was defined as the fraction of total T cells that were SARS-CoV-2-associated. Using the MIRA data, each spike-specific TCR was assigned both to the spike region to which the TCR was reactive and to a CD4 or CD8 class. Log10-transformed breadth and depth values were compared by one-way ANOVA with Sidak's multiple comparisons tests. The table was pulled from immuneACCESS by TCRdb, which kept in-frame rearrangements only. Such tables lose some clones; where checked, under half of the loss comes from unresolved V genes, and the rest has no known cause. That table gives V, J and clone size, and the DNA gave D and trimming. This sample gives some 100,000 clones in total; roughly 89% of them show up just once. Together, the top ten hold 7.1% of the sample.

This entry is derived from a study of T cell responses to AZD1222 COVID-19 vaccine (dated by TCRdb to the early 2020s). Background for the entire study: A total of 233 trial participants underwent TCR sequencing, of whom about 210 had received two doses of AZD1222 and around 26 had received two doses of the MenACWY control vaccine. Trial participants were enrolled by age into 18-55, 56-69 and 70-plus year subgroups, with about 150, 28 and 57 TCR-sequenced participants respectively. General study outcomes and caveats: Reportedly, close to half of the unique spike-specific TCRs recognized epitopes lying outside the regions that are mutated in the B.1.351 and B.1.1.7 variants. The 56-69-year group was small, and its depth increase did not reach significance, likely because of low power. The vaccine-associated CD4 TCRs covered the entire spike protein, and the dominant responses fell in regions 160-218 and 743-854. Because no samples from the day 14 peak response were available, repertoires could be characterized only after the peak T cell response. Participants were mostly white British and included more females than males, and it was suggested by the authors that clonal diversity may have been underestimated. After two AZD1222 doses, both the breadth and the depth of spike-specific TCRs were significantly higher than at day 0 and than in MenACWY recipients. Conclusions about previously exposed vaccinees were limited because only 5 or 6 AZD1222 recipients were SARS-CoV-2 seropositive at baseline.

The sample's time point label, in plain terms: about 28 days (+/-7) after the second vaccine dose. AZD1222 recipients with second doses at about 4 weeks or about 12 weeks were pooled, because spike-specific TCR depth and breadth did not differ between schedules. Vaccinee samples came from UK trials COV001 and COV002, including a single-blind randomized controlled phase 2/3 trial of AZD1222 (ChAdOx1 nCoV-19) in healthy adults. For TCRbeta chain sequencing, PBMC samples were collected from trial participants at day 0 and at day 28 after the second dose. This specimen consisted of peripheral blood, obtained 28 days after the second AZD1222 dose. This clonotype was obtained from an adult who received the AZD1222 COVID-19 vaccine.

The CDR3 region has the sequence CASSLTGTADTQYF. DNA sequence: TGTGCCAGCAGCCTTACTGGGACTGCAGATACGCAGTATTTT. The chain joins TRBV7-9 to TRBJ2-3; D gene: possibly TRBD2, on 6 matching bases. V was cut back by 5 bases and J by 4 bases, leaving a gap of 13 bases between them. CDR1 SEHNR and CDR2 FQNEAQ were looked up in the germline V gene (reference sequence). From cysteine to phenylalanine, the CDR3 is 14 amino acids long. Only CDR3 DNA remains: 42 bases, in frame from the first base.